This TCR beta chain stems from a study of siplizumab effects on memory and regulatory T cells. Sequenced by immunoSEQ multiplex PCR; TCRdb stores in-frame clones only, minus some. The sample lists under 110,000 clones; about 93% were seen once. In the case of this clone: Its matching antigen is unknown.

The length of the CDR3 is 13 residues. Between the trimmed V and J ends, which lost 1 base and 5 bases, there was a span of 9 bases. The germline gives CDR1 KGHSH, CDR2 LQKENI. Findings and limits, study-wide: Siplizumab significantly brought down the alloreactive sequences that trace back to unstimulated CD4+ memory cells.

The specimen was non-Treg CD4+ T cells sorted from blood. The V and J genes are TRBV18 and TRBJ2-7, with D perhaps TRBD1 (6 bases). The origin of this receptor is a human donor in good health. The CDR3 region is CASSPRQVDEQYF. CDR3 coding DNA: TGTGCCAGCTCACCACGACAGGTGGACGAGCAGTACTTC.